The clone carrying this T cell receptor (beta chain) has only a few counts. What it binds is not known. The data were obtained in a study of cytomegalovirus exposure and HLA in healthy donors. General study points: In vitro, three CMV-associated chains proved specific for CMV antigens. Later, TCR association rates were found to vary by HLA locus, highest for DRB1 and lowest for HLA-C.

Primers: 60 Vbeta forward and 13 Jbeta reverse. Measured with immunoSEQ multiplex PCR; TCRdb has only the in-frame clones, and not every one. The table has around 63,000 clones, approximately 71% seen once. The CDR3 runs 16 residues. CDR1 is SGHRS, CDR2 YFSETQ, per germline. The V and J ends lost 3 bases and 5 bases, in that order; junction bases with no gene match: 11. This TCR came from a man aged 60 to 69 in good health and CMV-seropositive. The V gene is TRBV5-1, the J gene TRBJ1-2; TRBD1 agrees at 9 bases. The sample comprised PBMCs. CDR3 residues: CASSSRSGQGRYGYTF. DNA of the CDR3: TGCGCCAGCAGCTCCCGATCGGGACAGGGAAGGTATGGCTACACCTTC.